This entry lists 19 T cell receptor beta chains sequenced from one sample in a study of shared clonotypes between healthy human individuals. Produced via immunoSEQ multiplex PCR; TCRdb's table is partial and in-frame only. Of about 1,500,000 clones in the sample, around 97% were seen once. The sequencing sample was made of naive CD4+ T cells sorted from blood. As to subset: CD45RA+ positively selected. These receptors all stem from a man aged 25-45 years in good health.

This clone appeared a few times. Other DNA sequences of this sample code for an identical CDR3. This chain uses TRBV18 with TRBJ2-3; D unresolved. Trimming pared 0 bases from V and 0 bases from J, leaving 4 bases between. The CDR3 totals 14 residues. Germline assignment: CDR1 KGHSH and CDR2 LQKENI. The CDR3 loop is CASSPPSSTDTQYF. In DNA form, the CDR3 reads TGTGCCAGCTCACCACCGAGTAGCACAGATACGCAGTATTTT. Filled out from reference TRBV18 and TRBJ2-3, the complete variable domain reads NAGVMQNPRHLVRRRGQEARLRCSPMKGHSHVYWYRQLPEEGLKFMVYLQKENIIDESGMPKERFSAEFPKEGPSILRIQQVVRGDSAAYFCASSPPSSTDTQYFGPGTRLTVL.

This chain connects TRBV9 to TRBJ2-3; D ambiguous. Germline CDR1 SGDLS, CDR2 YYNGEE. The ends were cut back, 0 bases at V and 5 bases at J, with 13 bases in the middle. The CDR3 is 15 amino acids. The CDR3, as DNA: TGTGCCAGCAGCGTAGGTTATGAAGGTGGAGATACGCAGTATTTT. It is translated as CASSVGYEGGDTQYF.

The rearrangement links TRBV4-3 to TRBJ1-1; D gene ambiguous. Germline V CDR1 and CDR2: LGHNA, YSLEER. Trimming cost V 3 bases and J 5 bases, with 10 bases left between them. The CDR3 sequence is 13 residues long. The CDR3 loop reads CASSQVSLTEAFF. The CDR3 coding sequence is TGCGCCAGCAGCCAGGTCTCTTTAACTGAAGCTTTCTTT.

This chain connects TRBV19 to TRBJ1-1; no definite D call. This CDR3 spans 12 amino acids. Germline assignment: CDR1 LNHDA and CDR2 SQIVND (reference sequence). The ends were cut back, 3 bases at V and 6 bases at J, with 8 bases in the middle. The CDR3 loop is CASSMWQAEAFF. In DNA form, the CDR3 reads TGTGCCAGTAGTATGTGGCAGGCTGAAGCTTTCTTT.

The chain links TRBV10-3 to TRBJ2-1; TRBD1 matches at 10 bases. The germline V gene encodes CDR1 ENHRY and CDR2 SYGVKD. The V segment lost 10 bases and the J segment 5 bases; nucleotides outside the gene matches: 8. The CDR3 sequence is 14 residues long. As DNA, the CDR3 is TGTGCCAACCGGGGGGACAGGGGAAACAATGAGCAGTTCTTC. Amino acid sequence: CANRGDRGNNEQFF.

V usage is TRBV5-1 and J usage is TRBJ1-1, with 7 bases that match TRBD1. CDR3 length equals 16 residues. Losses at the gene ends were 1 base for V and 0 bases for J; bases not matched to a gene: 6. From germline, CDR1 is SGHRS and CDR2 YFSETQ. This chain's CDR3 is CASSLSPGTVNTEAFF. In DNA, the CDR3 is TGCGCCAGCAGCTTGTCACCCGGGACAGTGAACACTGAAGCTTTCTTT. Full variable domain (rest looked up from reference TRBV5-1 and TRBJ1-1): KAGVTQTPRYLIKTRGQQVTLSCSPISGHRSVSWYQQTPGQGLQFLFEYFSETQRNKGNFPGRFSGRQFSNSRSEMNVSTLELGDSALYLCASSLSPGTVNTEAFFGQGTRLTVV.

CDR3: CASSLVGSGSVETQYF. CDR3 nucleotide sequence: TGTGCCAGCAGCTTGGTTGGTAGCGGGAGTGTCGAGACCCAGTACTTC. The rearrangement links TRBV5-6 to TRBJ2-5; 9 bases are shared with TRBD2. V dropped 0 bases and J dropped 5; count of bases not matched to a gene: 8. The CDR3 totals 16 residues. Germline loops: CDR1 SGHDT, CDR2 YYEEEE.

CDR3 amino acids: CSVTTRGASGELFF. The CDR3 nucleotides are TGCAGCGTTACGACTAGGGGGGCGTCCGGGGAGCTGTTTTTT. The rearrangement uses TRBV29-1 and TRBJ2-2; D is possibly TRBD1 or TRBD2 (6 bases each). V was cut by 5 bases and J by 6 bases, with 16 bases left in between. Germline V gene sequence: CDR1 SQVTM, CDR2 ANQGSEA. The CDR3 extends over 14 amino acids.

The rearrangement uses TRBV18 and TRBJ2-7; possibly TRBD1 or TRBD2 for D (7 bases each). V was pared by 2 bases and J by 2 bases, with 28 bases between. Germline CDR1 KGHSH, CDR2 LQKENI. The CDR3 has 20 amino acids. The CDR3 spells CASSPRRGTDTGEVTYEQYF. The CDR3 DNA sequence: TGTGCCAGCTCACCAAGGCGGGGGACAGACACGGGCGAGGTCACCTACGAGCAGTACTTC.

V and J are TRBV30 and TRBJ2-7, with D possibly matching TRBD2 (6 bases). The ends were cut back, 2 bases at V and 11 bases at J, with 10 bases in the middle. Germline-derived CDR1 and CDR2 are GTSNPN and SVGIG (reference sequence). The CDR3 runs to 10 residues. The DNA for the CDR3 is TGTGCCTGGAGTAAGACTAGGAAGTACTTC. This translates into CAWSKTRKYF.

The V call is TRBV14, the J call TRBJ2-2; 12 bases are shared with TRBD2. CDR3 size: 18 residues. Germline V gives CDR1 SGHDN, CDR2 FVKESK. The V gene end was trimmed by 1 base and the J gene end by 5 bases; junction bases not matched to a gene: 8. The CDR3 sequence: CASSQGTSGAIDTGELFF. In DNA, the CDR3 is TGTGCCAGCAGCCAAGGGACTAGCGGGGCTATTGATACCGGGGAGCTGTTTTTT.

V gene TRBV10-3 combines with J gene TRBJ2-1, with D perhaps being TRBD1 or TRBD2 (5 bases each). The CDR3 length is 13 residues. The germline V gene has CDR1 ENHRY and CDR2 SYGVKD. V was shortened by 10 bases and J by 7 bases, with 17 bases between the two germline ends. This CDR3 reads CATLGGLSNEQFF. In nucleotides, the CDR3 is TGTGCCACCCTTGGGGGTCTATCTAATGAGCAGTTCTTC.

J is TRBJ2-1 and V is TRBV11-3, with D possibly being TRBD2 (6 bases). Germline assignment: CDR1 SGHNT and CDR2 YENEEA. Trimming cost V 1 base and J 4 bases, with 20 bases left between them. This CDR3 region has 18 residues. Written as DNA, the CDR3 is TGTGCCAGCAGCTTAGGGCTCGGTAGGGCTAGCGTTTACAATGAGCAGTTCTTC. Its protein is CASSLGLGRASVYNEQFF.

The J gene is TRBJ1-5, the V gene TRBV10-3; TRBD1 aligns across 11 bases. Trimming cost V 10 bases and J 0 bases; bases outside gene matches: 17. Germline lookup yields CDR1 ENHRY and CDR2 SYGVKD. The CDR3 contains 19 residues. CDR3 in DNA: TGTGCCAAACTGGTTATGTGGGACAGGGGGAACTATAGCAATCAGCCCCAGCATTTT. Its protein product is CAKLVMWDRGNYSNQPQHF.

The rearrangement links TRBV5-6 to TRBJ1-4, with D perhaps TRBD1 (6 bases). Germline-derived CDR1 and CDR2 are SGHDT and YYEEEE. The CDR3 is made up of 17 amino acids. The germline V and J ends were trimmed by 0 bases and 10 bases, with 22 bases remaining between them. The CDR3 spells CASSLGGAGAKSGKLFF. The CDR3 nucleotides read TGTGCCAGCAGCTTGGGTGGTGCGGGGGCGAAGTCTGGAAAACTGTTTTTT. The full variable domain, in which reference TRBV5-6 and TRBJ1-4 provide the parts outside the CDR3, is DAGVTQSPTHLIKTRGQQVTLRCSPKSGHDTVSWYQQALGQGPQFIFQYYEEEERQRGNFPDRFSGHQFPNYSSELNVNALLLGDSALYLCASSLGGAGAKSGKLFFGSGTQLSVL.

V gene TRBV2 combines with J gene TRBJ2-5; TRBD2 aligns across 7 bases. V lost 5 bases to trimming and J lost 4 bases; unmatched junction nucleotides: 4. CDR1 is SNHLY, CDR2 FYNNEI, per germline. The length of the CDR3 is 13 residues. CDR3 DNA: TGTGCCAGCAGTTGGTGGGAGGGAGAGACCCAGTACTTC. The encoded protein is CASSWWEGETQYF.

This sequence joins TRBV19 and TRBJ1-5; 7 positions agree with TRBD1. Losses at the gene ends were 3 bases for V and 4 bases for J; bases not matched to a gene: 3. The CDR3 is made up of 14 amino acids. Germline assignment: CDR1 LNHDA and CDR2 SQIVND (reference sequence). Written as DNA, the CDR3 is TGTGCCAGTAGTATGGGACAGCCAAATCAGCCCCAGCATTTT. Translated: CASSMGQPNQPQHF.

The chain is built from TRBV19 and TRBJ1-5; D may be TRBD1 (5 bases). The CDR3 totals 16 residues. Germline values: CDR1 LNHDA, CDR2 SQIVND (reference sequence). The V end lost 10 bases, the J end lost 0 bases, and 19 bases lay between the germline ends. This CDR3 is CATLPSRGNSNQPQHF. For the CDR3, the DNA is TGTGCCACTCTCCCAAGTAGGGGAAATAGCAATCAGCCCCAGCATTTT.

The sample holds one count of this clone. The genes are TRBV19 and TRBJ1-5; D ambiguous. V was trimmed by 5 bases and J by 4 bases, leaving 12 bases between them. Germline assignment: CDR1 LNHDA and CDR2 SQIVND (reference sequence). This CDR3 is 14 amino acids long. CDR3: CASSAGVRNQPQHF. CDR3 nucleotide sequence: TGTGCCAGTAGTGCGGGTGTAAGGAATCAGCCCCAGCATTTT.